This entry is about one T cell receptor beta chain. In this sample, this clone turned up once. The antigen this receptor binds is unknown. No much larger clone exists at a distance of one base, and base qualities are not known. The source of the sample is a study of CD8+ T cells in alopecia areata (dated by TCRdb to 2016 to 2019). Some background on the complete study: Treated patients were enrolled in an open-label pilot trial of oral tofacitinib, 5 to 10 mg twice daily, for moderate-to-severe alopecia areata. Tofacitinib was given for 6 to 18 months, followed by 6 months of follow-up off drug to assess delayed response and recurrence. The study used high-throughput TCRbeta sequencing to examine T cell clonal expansion in alopecia areata, in both the C3H/HeJ mouse model and human patients. Human TCRbeta sequencing covered scalp tissue and sorted CD4+ and CD8+ peripheral blood T cells from patchy and totalis/universalis alopecia areata patients and healthy controls. Biopsies were taken from tofacitinib-treated patients at baseline and again at 4 and 24 weeks into treatment, and several of those patients also had a later scalp biopsy. Scalp clonality was compared across normal scalp (n=4), patchy alopecia areata scalp (n=8), and alopecia totalis/universalis scalp (n=8). RNA was extracted with the PAXgene miRNA kit for fixed scalp, the miRNeasy kit for PBMCs, and the RNeasy kit for mouse skin. Amplification of TCRbeta CDR3 regions was done by immunoSEQ multiplex PCR using 35 Vbeta forward primers and 13 Jbeta reverse primers. What the research found in general, with its limitations: Higher clonality and more expanded CD8+ clones were observed in lesional scalp than in normal scalp, particularly in alopecia totalis/universalis, a finding suggestive of antigenic drive. Unlike mouse skin, where gammadelta T cells dominate, normal human skin contains resident alphabeta T cells that get sequenced too, which complicates analysis of the scalp TCR repertoire. Shared TCR sequences between patients were less evident than in mice, which may be partly attributable to HLA diversity in the patient population.

The germline V gene specifies KGHSH as CDR1 and LQKENI as CDR2. There are 14 amino acids in the CDR3, from cysteine to phenylalanine inclusive. Only the CDR3 portion is preserved as DNA: 42 bases, with reading frame beginning at the first base. Deletion took 3 bases off V and 4 bases off J, with a span of 12 bases between the germline ends. The library was generated by the immunoSEQ multiplex PCR assay. For TCR sequencing, RNA was extracted from every sample and reverse transcribed into cDNA to serve as template. First-strand cDNA was synthesized using SuperScript III with a 2:1 mix of oligo-dT and random hexamers. A synthetic immune receptor repertoire was used to assess amplification bias, and residual bias was removed computationally. The study's own analysis went as follows. Raw reads were preprocessed to remove errors, and CDR3 was defined according to IMGT conventions as the region from the conserved cysteine to phenylalanine. Clonality was calculated as 1 minus Shannon entropy normalized by log2 of the number of productive unique TCRs. Scalp TCRbeta sequences were cross-referenced with sorted blood CD4 and CD8 repertoires so that the CD4 or CD8 identity of scalp clones could be inferred. The table comes from immuneACCESS by way of TCRdb, which keeps in-frame sequences with V and J called. Part of the clones is missing from these tables; in studies checked, under half for an unresolved V gene and the rest for unknown reasons. V, J and clone size reflect that table, while D and trimming were determined from the DNA. For this sample the table gives about 180,000 clones, of which more than 60% were detected only once. Clones ranked in the top ten supply 1.5% to 2% of the sample.

The time point label, as the study defines it: baseline before oral tofacitinib. Lesional scalp punch biopsies and peripheral blood were collected from alopecia areata patients. PBMCs were isolated by density centrifugation and stained for CD3, CD4 and CD8, after which CD4+ and CD8+ T cells were sorted on a FACSAria. The input for sequencing was CD4+ T cells sorted from blood, taken at week 0. The chain uses TRBV18 and TRBJ2-5; a weak D assignment points to TRBD2 (6 bases agree). The receptor's source is a human donor with alopecia areata. The DNA sequence is given as TGTGCCAGCTCACCGCGGGGAGAGGTAGAGACCCAGTACTTC. It specifies CASSPRGEVETQYF.